This TCR beta chain appears in the sequencing data of a study of blood T cell repertoires in COVID-19. The authors' processing: Nucleated cell number was recorded as an estimate derived from reference gene primer amplification. Sequenced by immunoSEQ multiplex PCR; TCRdb stores in-frame clones only, minus some. V, J and clone size derive from that table, while D and trimming were established from the DNA sequence. Of under 300,000 clones listed, roughly 80% are singletons. Between the trimmed V and J ends, which lost 7 bases and 0 bases, there was a span of 9 bases. The CDR3 is made up of 13 amino acids. Per the germline V gene, CDR1 is SNHLY and CDR2 is FYNNEI.

The sequenced sample was peripheral blood. The receptor was isolated from a woman between 18 and 29 years old with acute or convalescent COVID-19. The rearrangement links TRBV2 to TRBJ1-1; TRBD1 is a possible D gene (6 bases). CDR3 DNA sequence: TGTGCCAGCACCGGACAGATGAACACTGAAGCTTTCTTT. As protein: CASTGQMNTEAFF.